Listed here are 14 T cell receptor beta chains from one sample, sequenced in a study of T cell changes during pregnancy in multiple sclerosis. Clones were sequenced by immunoSEQ multiplex PCR, and TCRdb holds only the in-frame ones, with some missing. The sample lists about 61,000 clones, about 93% occurring once. Sequenced material: CD8+ T cells from peripheral blood mononuclear cells, taken in the third trimester of pregnancy. The receptors shown here come from a female donor with multiple sclerosis, enrolled in a pregnancy study.

The chain joins TRBV4-3 to TRBJ2-1; tentatively, D is TRBD2 (6 bases). Germline assignment: CDR1 LGHNA and CDR2 YSLEER. Trimming removed 0 bases from V and 0 bases from J, with 15 bases in between. The CDR3 runs to 18 residues. CDR3: CASSQDWERVDSYNEQFF. As DNA, the CDR3 is TGCGCCAGCAGCCAAGATTGGGAGCGGGTTGACTCCTACAATGAGCAGTTCTTC.

The rearrangement uses TRBV9 and TRBJ2-1, with D unclear. V lost 3 bases and J 0 bases, leaving 10 bases between the germline ends. CDR1 and CDR2 from the germline V gene are SGDLS and YYNGEE. This CDR3 has 15 residues. In DNA form, the CDR3 reads TGTGCCAGCAGCGATAGAGAGCCCTCCTACAATGAGCAGTTCTTC. Its protein is CASSDREPSYNEQFF.

This clone has only one observation. The V call is TRBV29-1, the J call TRBJ2-1, with TRBD1 as a possible D gene (6 bases). The CDR3 has 14 amino acids. V was shortened by 5 bases and J by 2 bases, with 13 bases between the two germline ends. From germline, CDR1 is SQVTM and CDR2 ANQGSEA. The CDR3 DNA is TGCAGCGTTTTAGGCCAGGGGACCTACAATGAGCAGTTCTTC. This encodes CSVLGQGTYNEQFF.

V gene TRBV7-9 combines with J gene TRBJ2-1; tentative D call: TRBD2 (5 bases). The V end was cut by 4 bases, the J end by 1 base, with 14 bases between. CDR1 and CDR2 (germline): SEHNR, FQNEAQ (reference sequence). CDR3 size: 16 residues. Written as DNA, the CDR3 is TGTGCCAGCAGCTCCCCCGGGGTCCCTTCCTACAATGAGCAGTTCTTC. As protein: CASSSPGVPSYNEQFF.

The chain combines TRBV5-6 with TRBJ2-7; tentatively, D is TRBD1 (5 bases). V gave up 4 bases and J gave up 2 bases, with 10 bases separating them. This CDR3 contains 13 residues. Germline assignment: CDR1 SGHDT and CDR2 YYEEEE. The CDR3 DNA reads TGTGCCAGCAGCGTAGGGGCGACCTACGAGCAGTACTTC. The encoded protein is CASSVGATYEQYF.

The chain joins TRBV4-1 to TRBJ2-5; 7 bases line up with TRBD1. The V segment lost 0 bases and the J segment 5 bases; nucleotides outside the gene matches: 6. The germline CDR1 and CDR2 sequences are MGHRA and YSYEKL. The CDR3 contains 15 residues. CDR3 amino acids: CASSQEDRDGETQYF. The CDR3 coding sequence is TGCGCCAGCAGCCAAGAAGACAGGGATGGTGAGACCCAGTACTTC.

The chain uses TRBV27 and TRBJ1-1, with D maybe TRBD1 (6 bases). This CDR3 comprises 15 residues. Germline-derived CDR1 and CDR2 are MNHEY and SMNVEV (reference sequence). With 5 bases removed from V and 4 bases from J, the gap between germline ends came to 17 bases. The CDR3 region has the DNA TGTGCCAGCAGTCTAGGACAGACCCTGTTCACTGAAGCTTTCTTT. It specifies CASSLGQTLFTEAFF.

V and J are TRBV28 and TRBJ2-7; tentative D call: TRBD1 (6 bases). V was clipped by 5 bases and J by 5 bases, with 7 bases between them. Germline CDR1 is MDHEN and CDR2 is SYDVKM. The CDR3 is made up of 11 amino acids. This CDR3 reads CASSTGHEQYF. The DNA of the CDR3 is TGTGCCAGCAGTACAGGGCACGAGCAGTACTTC.

This clone was counted a few times. The chain recombines TRBV6-1 with TRBJ1-2; TRBD1 might be the D (6 bases). V was cut by 6 bases and J by 2 bases, with 16 bases left in between. The CDR3 sequence is 15 residues long. The V gene's germline CDR1 is MNHNS and CDR2 SASEGT. Here the CDR3 DNA reads TGTGCCAGCAGGACCCTCGGACAGTTAAACTATGGCTACACCTTC. Translated, it gives CASRTLGQLNYGYTF.

The CDR3 here is CASSEGLAAGKNQPQHF. In DNA form, the CDR3 reads TGTGCCAGCAGTGAGGGACTCGCGGCAGGGAAGAATCAGCCCCAGCATTTT. This rearrangement joins TRBV2 to TRBJ1-5; maybe TRBD1 (5 bases). The CDR3 is 17 amino acids. V was pared by 3 bases and J by 4 bases, with 19 bases between. Germline V gene data show CDR1 as SNHLY and CDR2 as FYNNEI.

The chain has TRBV19 and TRBJ2-7; 14 nucleotides line up with TRBD2. CDR1 and CDR2 from the germline V gene are LNHDA and SQIVND (reference sequence). The CDR3 is 14 amino acids. After removal of 9 bases from V and 5 bases from J, the junction contained 6 bases not matched to a gene. The CDR3 loop is CASAGGLAGDEQYF. The DNA of the CDR3 is TGTGCCAGCGCTGGGGGACTAGCGGGAGACGAGCAGTACTTC.

This clone appeared a few times. V is TRBV6-5 and J is TRBJ2-1; D is unresolved. CDR3 length equals 13 residues. V was shortened by 2 bases and J by 7 bases, with 9 bases between the two germline ends. Germline V CDR1 and CDR2: MNHEY, SVGAGI. The CDR3 DNA is TGTGCCAGCAGTTACGACTCCCAGAATGAGCAGTTCTTC. Amino acid sequence: CASSYDSQNEQFF.

V is TRBV7-9 and J is TRBJ2-1, with D possibly matching TRBD2 (5 bases). The CDR3 totals 15 residues. Germline loops: CDR1 SEHNR, CDR2 FQNEAQ (reference sequence). V dropped 2 bases and J dropped 5 bases, with 13 bases sitting between them. Here the CDR3 DNA reads TGTGCCAGCAGCTTATCGCCTGACGGGAACAATGAGCAGTTCTTC. It encodes CASSLSPDGNNEQFF.

CDR3 DNA: TGTGCCAGTAGTATCGCAGATACGCAGTATTTT. It is translated as CASSIADTQYF. The J gene is TRBJ2-3, the V gene TRBV19, with D hard to call. Germline V lookup: CDR1 LNHDA, CDR2 SQIVND (reference sequence). The V and J ends lost 3 bases and 4 bases respectively, with 2 bases between them. CDR3 length: 11 amino acids.